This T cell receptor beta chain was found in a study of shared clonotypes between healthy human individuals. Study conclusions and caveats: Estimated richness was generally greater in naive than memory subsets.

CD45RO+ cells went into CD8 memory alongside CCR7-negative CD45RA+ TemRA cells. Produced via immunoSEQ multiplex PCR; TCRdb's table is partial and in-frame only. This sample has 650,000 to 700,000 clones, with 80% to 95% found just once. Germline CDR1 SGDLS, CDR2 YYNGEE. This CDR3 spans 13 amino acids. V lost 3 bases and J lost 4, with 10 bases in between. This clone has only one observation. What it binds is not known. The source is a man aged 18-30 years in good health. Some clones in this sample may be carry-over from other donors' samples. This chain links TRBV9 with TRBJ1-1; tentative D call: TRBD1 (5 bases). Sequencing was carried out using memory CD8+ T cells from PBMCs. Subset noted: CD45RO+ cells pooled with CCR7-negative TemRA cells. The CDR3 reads CASSGGTGTEAFF. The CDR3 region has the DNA TGTGCCAGCAGCGGCGGGACGGGCACTGAAGCTTTCTTT.